This T cell receptor beta chain was retrieved from a study of CD8 T cells in Susac syndrome. Study observations and caveats: Clonal expansion was absent from the CD4+ T cell repertoires in Susac syndrome.

Reverse transcription of about 0.45 to 1 ug RNA was carried out with random hexamers. TCR beta CDR3 was amplified by immunoSEQ covering 54 Vbeta and 13 Jbeta. TCRdb ran MiXCR on the immunoSEQ multiplex PCR reads and lists one entry per CDR3 protein. The sample holds hundreds of thousands of distinct CDR3 sequences, 94% seen once. About this clonotype itself: The target antigen is unknown.

CD8+ and CD4+ T cells taken from blood had their TCR beta sequenced. All included Susac syndrome patients satisfied recently defined diagnostic criteria for definite or probable disease. What was sequenced was CD4+ T cells from PBMCs. The TCR was taken from a human donor with Susac syndrome.

For the CDR3, the DNA is TGTGCCAGCAGTCCGAGCGGGGCGGCAGGCTACACCTTC. This translates into CASSPSGAAGYTF. V usage is TRBV27 and J usage is TRBJ1-2, with TRBD1 as a possible D gene (5 bases). The V end was cut by 5 bases, the J end by 8 bases, with 15 bases between. Germline assignment: CDR1 MNHEY and CDR2 SMNVEV (reference sequence). The length of the CDR3 is 13 residues.